One sample yielded the 31 T cell receptor beta chains listed below, sequenced in a study of CD8 T cells in ankylosing spondylitis. A single record per CDR3 protein comes from TCRdb applying MiXCR to the 5' RACE reads. The data contain roughly 350,000 distinct CDR3 sequences, 8% of them seen just once; the ten biggest clones take up 13% to 15%. Findings of the study overall: One TCR beta motif, made up of roughly eight highly homologous variants, appeared characteristic of ankylosing spondylitis blood.

These TCRs are of unknown antigen specificity. The sample consisted of blood, either unsorted or a sorted T cell fraction (not recorded which). The receptors were gathered from a male donor with ankylosing spondylitis.

This clonotype was seen more than once but under ten times. V usage is TRBV5-1 and J usage is TRBJ1-2; TRBD1 agrees at 7 bases. Germline loops: CDR1 SGHRS, CDR2 YFSETQ. V was pared by 5 bases and J by 7 bases, with 8 bases of the junction left unmatched. CDR3 length equals 13 residues. For the CDR3, the DNA is TGCGCCAGCAGACTAGACAGGGACTCTGGCTACACCTTC. Amino acids: CASRLDRDSGYTF.

This clonotype has a count of ten or more. This chain links TRBV11-3 with TRBJ2-7, with D possibly matching TRBD1 (5 bases). This CDR3 has 15 residues. Germline values: CDR1 SGHNT, CDR2 YENEEA. Trimming stripped 1 base from V and 5 bases from J, with 15 bases between. In nucleotides, the CDR3 is TGTGCCAGCAGCTTAGTCAGGGAAAGAATCGACGAGCAGTACTTC. Protein product: CASSLVRERIDEQYF.

This clonotype has at least ten counts. The chain employs TRBV11-3 and TRBJ2-5; maybe TRBD2 (6 bases). The CDR3 totals 14 residues. The germline CDR1 and CDR2 sequences are SGHNT and YENEEA. The germline V and J ends were trimmed by 3 bases and 1 base, with 9 bases remaining between them. The CDR3 region has the DNA TGTGCCAGCAGCTTGCGAGCGGGCCAAGAGACCCAGTACTTC. Translating gives CASSLRAGQETQYF.

In this sample, this clonotype turned up a few times. The chain carries TRBV2 and TRBJ1-4; possibly TRBD1 for D (5 bases). The V end lost 7 bases, the J end lost 16 bases, and 19 bases lay between the germline ends. The CDR3 runs to 12 residues. Germline values: CDR1 SNHLY, CDR2 FYNNEI. The DNA for the CDR3 is TGTGCCAGCAAGACCCGACAGAGCCTTCAGTTTTTT. Translated, it gives CASKTRQSLQFF.

A few counts support this clonotype. The chain has TRBV9 and TRBJ2-1, with 8 bases fitting TRBD2. V was pared by 0 bases and J by 6 bases, with 8 bases of the junction left unmatched. CDR1 SGDLS and CDR2 YYNGEE come from the germline V gene. This CDR3 region has 16 residues. The CDR3 sequence is CASSVVVLAGSNEQFF. For the CDR3, the DNA is TGTGCCAGCAGCGTAGTGGTCCTAGCGGGTTCCAATGAGCAGTTCTTC.

This clonotype has ten or more counts. The V gene is TRBV7-2, the J gene TRBJ2-5, with D perhaps matching TRBD1 or TRBD2 (5 bases each). The germline CDR1 and CDR2 sequences are SGHTA and FQGNSA. The CDR3 is 14 residues long. Trimming stripped 1 base from V and 5 bases from J, with 11 bases between. CDR3 DNA sequence: TGTGCCAGCAGCTTAGGAGGGGCCACTGAGACCCAGTACTTC. Protein sequence: CASSLGGATETQYF.

This chain uses TRBV12-3 or TRBV12-4 with TRBJ2-7, with TRBD2 identical over 12 bases. CDR3 size: 18 residues. V lost 2 bases to trimming and J lost 2 bases; unmatched junction nucleotides: 10. For the CDR3, the DNA is TGTGCCAGCAGTTTAACGATCTCTAGCGGGAGGGTTCCCTACGAGCAGTACTTC. This encodes CASSLTISSGRVPYEQYF.

This clonotype occurred a few times. The chain employs TRBV12-3 or TRBV12-4 and TRBJ2-2; no reliable D call. The CDR3 totals 16 residues. With 4 bases removed from V and 6 bases from J, the gap between germline ends came to 18 bases. The DNA for the CDR3 is TGTGCCAGCAGTTCCCACTGGAAAAAAGCCCCCGGGGAGCTGTTTTTT. Its protein is CASSSHWKKAPGELFF.

The CDR3 region has the DNA TGCAGTGCTTTTTACACAGATACGCAGTATTTT. Translation: CSAFYTDTQYF. The rearrangement uses TRBV20-1 and TRBJ2-3; D is ambiguous. Between the trimmed V and J ends, which lost 5 bases and 2 bases, there was a span of 5 bases. This CDR3 comprises 11 residues. The germline gives CDR1 DFQATT, CDR2 SNEGSKA (reference sequence).

The CDR3 nucleotides are TGTGCCAGCAGCTTAGGAATCGGCGGGAGCTACGAGCAGTACTTC. Encoded protein: CASSLGIGGSYEQYF. The V call is TRBV13, the J call TRBJ2-7, with 7 bases aligning to TRBD2. This CDR3 spans 15 amino acids. Trimming cost V 0 bases and J 3 bases; bases outside gene matches: 5. Per germline, CDR1 PRHDT and CDR2 FYEKMQ (reference sequence).

The V call is TRBV24-1, the J call TRBJ2-7, with D possibly being TRBD1 (6 bases). This CDR3 comprises 17 residues. Looked up from germline, CDR1 is KGHDR and CDR2 is SFDVKD. V lost 5 bases, J lost 2 bases, and 21 bases lay in between. Written as DNA, the CDR3 is TGTGCCACCAGTGGCCCCGAGACAGGCTCAGGCGCCTACGAGCAGTACTTC. Translation gives CATSGPETGSGAYEQYF.

This clonotype was found many times. This chain connects TRBV5-1 to TRBJ2-1; D is perhaps TRBD1 (6 bases). Trimming pared 3 bases from V and 0 bases from J, leaving 13 bases between. This CDR3 region has 16 residues. CDR1 is SGHRS, CDR2 YFSETQ, per germline. CDR3 sequence reads: CASSSGTRSSYNEQFF. In DNA, the CDR3 is TGCGCCAGCAGCTCCGGGACACGGAGCTCCTACAATGAGCAGTTCTTC.

The V and J genes are TRBV5-4 and TRBJ2-5; possible D gene TRBD2, 6 bases. The CDR3 has 15 residues. V was clipped by 0 bases and J by 5 bases, with 14 bases between them. The germline V gene encodes CDR1 SGHNT and CDR2 YYREEE (reference sequence). The DNA of the CDR3 is TGTGCCAGCAGCTTGGGGAGGGCCATTGGGGAGACCCAGTACTTC. Amino acid sequence: CASSLGRAIGETQYF.

The chain recombines TRBV6-1 with TRBJ2-1, with 7 bases identical to TRBD1. The J segment lost 8 bases and the V segment lost 7 bases, leaving 8 bases of the junction unmatched. Per the germline V gene, CDR1 is MNHNS and CDR2 is SASEGT. This CDR3 contains 13 residues. The CDR3: CASIVTGLDEQFF. CDR3 sequence (DNA): TGTGCCAGCATCGTGACAGGGTTGGATGAGCAGTTCTTC.

The rearrangement uses TRBV15 and TRBJ2-3; 8 positions match TRBD2. CDR1 is LNHNV, CDR2 YYDKDF, per germline (reference sequence). V trimming: 3 bases; J trimming: 2 bases; junction bases outside the gene matches: 4. The length of the CDR3 is 15 residues. CDR3 sequence (DNA): TGTGCCACCAGCAGCTTTAGCGGGAACACAGATACGCAGTATTTT. Its protein product is CATSSFSGNTDTQYF.

The chain uses TRBV6-2 or TRBV6-3 and TRBJ2-1; tentatively, D is TRBD2 (5 bases). The CDR3 is made up of 14 amino acids. Germline lookup yields CDR1 MNHEY and CDR2 SVGEGT. Trimming left V 5 bases short and J 8 bases short, with 16 bases between. CDR3 amino acids: CASSPGESSDEQFF. CDR3 in DNA: TGTGCCAGCAGTCCGGGTGAAAGTAGCGATGAGCAGTTCTTC.

This sequence joins TRBV4-1 and TRBJ2-1; no firm D call. CDR3 length: 17 residues. V was cut by 0 bases and J by 2 bases, with 14 bases left in between. Germline V CDR1 and CDR2: MGHRA, YSYEKL. CDR3 in amino acids: CASSQDHEVTTYNEQFF. CDR3 bases: TGCGCCAGCAGCCAAGATCACGAAGTGACCACCTACAATGAGCAGTTCTTC.

The rearrangement joins TRBV20-1 to TRBJ2-3; 9 nucleotides line up with TRBD2. V was clipped by 0 bases and J by 10 bases; unmatched bases: 8. The CDR3 is 14 residues long. Germline CDR1 reads DFQATT; CDR2 reads SNEGSKA (reference sequence). CDR3 protein: CSARDPTSGQPQYF. In nucleotides, the CDR3 is TGCAGTGCTAGAGATCCCACTAGCGGGCAGCCGCAGTATTTT.

This clonotype was found once. The V gene is TRBV27, the J gene TRBJ1-1; D uncertain. Trimming stripped 0 bases from V and 5 bases from J, with 10 bases between. Germline assignment: CDR1 MNHEY and CDR2 SMNVEV (reference sequence). The CDR3 runs to 14 residues. CDR3: CASSLSDWKTEAFF. The CDR3 region has the DNA TGTGCCAGCAGTTTATCGGACTGGAAAACTGAAGCTTTCTTT.

The chain has TRBV12-3 or TRBV12-4 and TRBJ1-1; D remains ambiguous. Deletions cut 3 bases from V and 1 base from J, with 9 bases between. This CDR3 region has 14 residues. CDR3 nucleotide sequence: TGTGCCAGCAGTTTTAGTCGGCAGAACACTGAAGCTTTCTTT. This sequence encodes CASSFSRQNTEAFF.

This clonotype was recorded a few times. V usage is TRBV15 and J usage is TRBJ2-5; the D gene is possibly TRBD1 (6 bases). V shed 2 bases and J shed 5 bases, with 12 bases lying between them. In germline, CDR1 is LNHNV, CDR2 YYDKDF (reference sequence). This CDR3 has 14 residues. The CDR3 loop is CATSRSQGWETQYF. The CDR3 region has the DNA TGTGCCACCAGCAGATCGCAGGGGTGGGAGACCCAGTACTTC.

This clonotype was observed a few times. The J gene is TRBJ2-5, the V gene TRBV19, with D perhaps matching TRBD2 (5 bases). Germline CDR1 LNHDA, CDR2 SQIVND (reference sequence). The V and J ends lost 7 bases and 4 bases respectively, with 16 bases between them. There are 14 residues in the CDR3. CDR3 loop: CASKGQRDSETQYF. As DNA, the CDR3 is TGTGCCAGTAAAGGCCAACGGGATTCAGAGACCCAGTACTTC.

This clonotype was seen ten or more times. V is TRBV5-1 and J is TRBJ2-3, with 10 bases fitting TRBD2. The CDR3 consists of 16 residues. Germline-derived CDR1 and CDR2 are SGHRS and YFSETQ. V lost 1 base, J lost 5 bases, and 7 bases stayed unmatched. The chain's CDR3 is CASSLRSLAGVDTQYF. The CDR3 nucleotides read TGCGCCAGCAGCTTGAGGTCCCTAGCGGGAGTAGATACGCAGTATTTT.

This clonotype was counted at least ten times. J is TRBJ2-3 and V is TRBV29-1; 8 bases are a match to TRBD2. This CDR3 contains 15 residues. With 4 bases clipped from V and 4 bases from J, the junction kept 10 bases outside the gene matches. Germline CDR1 reads SQVTM; CDR2 reads ANQGSEA. As DNA, the CDR3 is TGCAGCGTTGTATGGGCAGCGGGAGCTGCAGATACGCAGTATTTT. Translating gives CSVVWAAGAADTQYF.

This clonotype was counted ten times or more. The chain carries TRBV20-1 and TRBJ2-1; unclear D gene. The germline gives CDR1 DFQATT, CDR2 SNEGSKA (reference sequence). Trimming took off 0 bases at V and 10 bases at J, with 13 bases between the two ends. The CDR3 extends over 13 amino acids. CDR3 nucleotide sequence: TGCAGTGCTAGAGAATCCAGCAAGAACGAGCAGTTCTTC. This translates into CSARESSKNEQFF.

This clonotype appeared many times. V usage is TRBV20-1 and J usage is TRBJ1-5, with a tentative D call TRBD1 (6 bases). CDR1 and CDR2 from the germline V gene are DFQATT and SNEGSKA (reference sequence). This CDR3 is 14 amino acids long. Trimming left V 3 bases short and J 5 bases short, with 14 bases between. CDR3 sequence (DNA): TGCAGTGCTAGTGGACAGCCCACGGATCAGCCCCAGCATTTT. Its protein is CSASGQPTDQPQHF.

This clonotype was counted many times. V gene TRBV10-3 combines with J gene TRBJ2-7; D is unclear. V shed 10 bases and J shed 1 base, with 8 bases lying between them. The CDR3 runs 11 residues. Germline-derived CDR1 and CDR2 are ENHRY and SYGVKD. CDR3 region: CATRSSYEQYF. The CDR3 nucleotides are TGTGCCACCAGGTCGTCCTACGAGCAGTACTTC.

The chain has TRBV7-2 and TRBJ2-1, with 9 bases matching TRBD2. CDR3 length: 15 amino acids. J lost 10 bases, V lost 3 bases, and 10 bases had no gene match. Germline V lookup: CDR1 SGHTA, CDR2 FQGNSA. The CDR3 DNA follows: TGTGCCAGCAGCTTGATACCGGTAGCGGGAGAGGAGCAGTTCTTC. Translated: CASSLIPVAGEEQFF.

This clonotype turned up a few times. The genes are TRBV14 and TRBJ2-1, with 10 bases aligning to TRBD2. J was trimmed by 2 bases and V by 3 bases; bases with no gene match: 7. The CDR3 is 17 residues long. Germline assignment: CDR1 SGHDN and CDR2 FVKESK. The CDR3 DNA is TGTGCCAGCAGCCACCTTAGCGGGAGGCCGACCTACAATGAGCAGTTCTTC. Translated: CASSHLSGRPTYNEQFF.

This clonotype was counted ten times or more. The genes are TRBV29-1 and TRBJ2-1; 9 bases map to TRBD2. With 4 bases clipped from V and 8 bases from J, the junction kept 6 bases outside the gene matches. Germline V gene lookup returns CDR1 SQVTM and CDR2 ANQGSEA. This CDR3 has 13 residues. The CDR3 spells CSVASGRFYEQFF. As DNA, the CDR3 is TGCAGCGTTGCGAGCGGGAGGTTCTATGAGCAGTTCTTC.

The V gene is TRBV5-1, the J gene TRBJ2-3; 11 bases fit TRBD2. The V and J ends lost 2 bases and 4 bases, in that order; junction bases with no gene match: 6. Germline lookup yields CDR1 SGHRS and CDR2 YFSETQ. CDR3 size: 16 residues. In nucleotides, the CDR3 is TGCGCCAGCAGCTTAGCACCGGGACTAGCGGCAGATACGCAGTATTTT. Amino acids: CASSLAPGLAADTQYF.